This passage covers 29 T cell receptor beta chains from one sample sequenced in a study of blood T cell repertoires in COVID-19 (dated by TCRdb to the early 2020s). Receptor amplification or capture employed the immunoSEQ multiplex PCR assay. TCRdb stores this immuneACCESS table with in-frame sequences only. Part of the clones is absent; in the studies checked, under half of the shortfall reflects unresolved V genes, and no reason is known for the rest. The sample table shows 200,000 to 250,000 clones, and roughly four fifths are seen once. The top ten constitute approximately 5% of the sample. The sequencing sample was made of PBMCs or T cells enriched from blood (not recorded which). These receptors were taken from a woman between 50 and 59 years old who had been exposed to COVID-19.

The rearrangement uses TRBV19 and TRBJ1-5; the match to TRBD1 covers 8 bases. The CDR3 loop spans 15 amino acids. The V segment lost 3 bases and the J segment 1 base; nucleotides outside the gene matches: 2. Germline CDR1 LNHDA, CDR2 SQIVND (reference sequence). The CDR3 DNA reads as TGTGCCAGTAGTATTTACAGGGGGAGCAATCAGCCCCAGCATTTT. Protein: CASSIYRGSNQPQHF.

The chain recombines TRBV3-1 (or the pseudogene TRBV3-2) with TRBJ2-3, with 8 bases matching TRBD1. Germline V gene lookup returns CDR1 LGHDT and CDR2 YNNKEL (reference sequence). The CDR3 runs 15 residues. Trimming at V came to 2 bases and at J to 5 bases, leaving 6 bases not matched to a gene. The CDR3 here is CASSQRTGLGDTQYF. In nucleotides, the CDR3 is TGTGCCAGCAGCCAACGGACAGGGCTCGGAGATACGCAGTATTTT.

The sample holds a few counts of this clone. The CDR3 nucleotides read TGTGCCAGCAGTTACCCTTTGGGAGGGGAGGACACTGAAGCTTTCTTT. It is translated as CASSYPLGGEDTEAFF. The chain recombines TRBV6-2 or TRBV6-3 with TRBJ1-1, with a possible D match to TRBD1 (5 bases). Trimming cost V 2 bases and J 3 bases, with 16 bases left between them. In germline, CDR1 is MNHEY, CDR2 SVGEGT. The length of the CDR3 is 16 residues.

The CDR3 coding sequence is TGTGCCAGCAGTCTACCGAATCAGCCCCAGCATTTT. Translating it yields CASSLPNQPQHF. V is TRBV6-5 and J is TRBJ1-5; D ambiguous. Deletions cut 5 bases from V and 4 bases from J, with 6 bases between. CDR1 and CDR2 (germline): MNHEY, SVGAGI. The CDR3 is 12 residues long.

V and J are TRBV7-8 and TRBJ2-1; possible D gene TRBD1, 6 bases. V lost 2 bases and J 4 bases, leaving 9 bases between the germline ends. This CDR3 is built from 14 residues. CDR1 is SGHVS and CDR2 is FQNEAQ in the germline V gene. CDR3 protein: CASSLRDKYNEQFF. The CDR3 bases are TGTGCCAGCAGCTTACGGGACAAGTACAATGAGCAGTTCTTC.

This rearrangement joins TRBV9 to TRBJ2-3; D unresolved. V lost 4 bases to trimming and J lost 6 bases, with 15 bases between them. Germline V lookup: CDR1 SGDLS, CDR2 YYNGEE. The CDR3 length is 14 residues. The CDR3 region has the DNA TGTGCCAGCAGCCCCCGTACGAGAGCCGATACGCAGTATTTT. It is translated as CASSPRTRADTQYF.

The chain links TRBV6-6 to TRBJ1-5; D is unresolved. V dropped 2 bases and J dropped 4 bases, with 6 bases sitting between them. Germline CDR1 MNHNY, CDR2 SVGAGI (reference sequence). The CDR3 covers 13 residues. The CDR3 sequence is CASSYEVNQPQHF. In DNA, the CDR3 is TGTGCCAGCAGTTACGAGGTGAATCAGCCCCAGCATTTT.

In its sample, this clone was seen many times. J is TRBJ1-1 and V is TRBV30; TRBD1 matches 10 bases. Germline V lookup: CDR1 GTSNPN, CDR2 SVGIG (reference sequence). V lost 4 bases to trimming and J lost 5 bases; unmatched junction nucleotides: 7. The CDR3 consists of 14 residues. CDR3 loop: CAWNPDRGRTEAFF. Here the CDR3 DNA reads TGTGCCTGGAACCCTGACAGGGGGCGGACTGAAGCTTTCTTT.

The chain is built from TRBV29-1 and TRBJ1-2; 8 nucleotides agree with TRBD1. V shed 7 bases and J 6 bases; nucleotides not matched to a gene: 4. Looked up from germline, CDR1 is SQVTM and CDR2 is ANQGSEA. The CDR3 has 11 residues. The CDR3: CSADRGNGYTF. CDR3 in DNA: TGCAGCGCAGACAGGGGAAATGGCTACACCTTC.

This clone was counted only a few times. The chain uses TRBV30 and TRBJ1-5; the D is unclear. Germline V gene data show CDR1 as GTSNPN and CDR2 as SVGIG (reference sequence). V was shortened by 1 base and J by 1 base, with 8 bases between the two germline ends. CDR3 size: 14 residues. CDR3 residues: CAWSGTASNQPQHF. The DNA of the CDR3 is TGTGCCTGGAGTGGGACTGCCAGCAATCAGCCCCAGCATTTT.

The rearrangement links TRBV9 to TRBJ1-1; TRBD1 aligns across 8 bases. Per germline, CDR1 SGDLS and CDR2 YYNGEE. J gave up 4 bases and V 5 bases, and 7 bases lay outside the gene matches. The CDR3 extends over 14 amino acids. CDR3 in amino acids: CASRPDRDITEAFF. The CDR3 DNA follows: TGTGCCAGCAGGCCGGACAGGGATATCACTGAAGCTTTCTTT.

This clone occurred once. This chain joins TRBV3-1 (or the pseudogene TRBV3-2) and TRBJ2-5, with D perhaps TRBD2 (5 bases). With 7 bases removed from V and 2 bases from J, the gap between germline ends came to 17 bases. From germline, CDR1 is LGHDT and CDR2 YNNKEL (reference sequence). This CDR3 contains 15 residues. For the CDR3, the DNA is TGTGCCAGCACCACTGCCCTAGCCAGACAAGAGACCCAGTACTTC. Residues: CASTTALARQETQYF.

This sequence joins TRBV7-9 and TRBJ2-2; perhaps TRBD1 as D (6 bases). Germline loops: CDR1 SEHNR, CDR2 FQNEAQ (reference sequence). The CDR3 length is 15 residues. With 3 bases removed from V and 2 bases from J, the gap between germline ends came to 10 bases. The CDR3 protein is CASSFQGINTGELFF. The CDR3 coding sequence is TGTGCCAGCAGCTTTCAGGGGATAAACACCGGGGAGCTGTTTTTT.

The chain has TRBV19 and TRBJ1-2; 7 bases line up with TRBD1. The CDR3 runs 12 residues. The V segment lost 7 bases and the J segment 11 bases; nucleotides outside the gene matches: 10. CDR1 LNHDA and CDR2 SQIVND come from the germline V gene (reference sequence). The CDR3 DNA reads as TGTGCCAGTACCGAAGGGGGACAGTTATACACCTTC. Translation: CASTEGGQLYTF.

This chain uses TRBV6-1 with TRBJ1-3; D is perhaps TRBD1 (5 bases). The CDR3 consists of 14 residues. The ends were cut back, 1 base at V and 7 bases at J, with 11 bases in the middle. Per the germline V gene, CDR1 is MNHNS and CDR2 is SASEGT. The CDR3 loop is CASSEGSGGNTIYF. CDR3 bases: TGTGCCAGCAGTGAAGGGTCGGGGGGTAACACCATATATTTT.

Concerning this clone itself: One end of the junction fails to match germline, which may point to a read error. The chain uses TRBV6-2 or TRBV6-3 and TRBJ2-6; TRBD1 matches 7 bases. The CDR3 totals 12 residues. Germline V gives CDR1 MNHEY, CDR2 SVGEGT. The CDR3 region is CASSRDGDSPRF. Here the CDR3 DNA reads TGTGCCAGCAGTAGGGATGGGGACAGCCCCCGTTTC.

The chain recombines TRBV6-5 with TRBJ2-1, with TRBD2 matching 11 bases. The V segment lost 6 bases and the J segment 4 bases; nucleotides outside the gene matches: 5. Germline values: CDR1 MNHEY, CDR2 SVGAGI. This CDR3 is 15 amino acids long. The CDR3 sequence is CASSLTSGAYNEQFF. CDR3 nucleotide sequence: TGTGCCAGCAGCTTGACTAGCGGGGCATACAATGAGCAGTTCTTC.

The count of this clone is one. This chain uses TRBV6-1 with TRBJ1-5; possible D gene TRBD1, 5 bases. CDR3 size: 14 residues. Between the trimmed V and J ends, which lost 3 bases and 6 bases, there was a span of 12 bases. Germline V gene sequence: CDR1 MNHNS, CDR2 SASEGT. In nucleotides, the CDR3 is TGTGCCAGCAGTGATGTCAGGGTAGGTCAGCCCCAGCATTTT. Protein product: CASSDVRVGQPQHF.

The chain carries TRBV11-3 and TRBJ2-2; D call uncertain. Germline V gene sequence: CDR1 SGHNT, CDR2 YENEEA. V was pared by 5 bases and J by 5 bases, with 9 bases between. The CDR3 is 13 residues long. The CDR3 DNA reads TGTGCCAGCAGCAAGACTCGTACCGGGGAGCTGTTTTTT. It specifies CASSKTRTGELFF.

This clone appeared a single time. The genes are TRBV14 and TRBJ1-3, with D maybe TRBD1 (6 bases). Germline CDR1 reads SGHDN; CDR2 reads FVKESK. CDR3 length equals 16 residues. V lost 0 bases, J lost 0 bases, and 9 bases lay in between. The CDR3 sequence is CASSQDLGHSGNTIYF. CDR3 nucleotide sequence: TGTGCCAGCAGCCAAGATCTGGGACACTCTGGAAACACCATATATTTT.

The chain is built from TRBV20-1 and TRBJ1-2, with D possibly matching TRBD1 (5 bases). The CDR3 extends over 11 amino acids. Germline V gene sequence: CDR1 DFQATT, CDR2 SNEGSKA (reference sequence). V lost 1 base and J 8 bases, leaving 8 bases between the germline ends. CDR3 sequence: CSARGTWGYTF. The CDR3, as DNA: TGCAGTGCTAGAGGGACATGGGGCTACACCTTC.

CDR3 residues: CASSLQDTGELFF. Written as DNA, the CDR3 is TGCGCCAGCAGCTTACAGGACACCGGGGAGCTGTTTTTT. The rearrangement links TRBV5-1 to TRBJ2-2, with D maybe TRBD1 (5 bases). Germline V gene data show CDR1 as SGHRS and CDR2 as YFSETQ. Trimming cost V 2 bases and J 3 bases, with 5 bases left between them. This CDR3 is built from 13 residues.

This clone was seen repeatedly, ten times or more. The chain is built from TRBV2 and TRBJ2-2; 9 positions match TRBD1. Germline trimming cut 6 bases from V and 1 base from J; bases unmatched to any gene: 9. The CDR3 totals 17 residues. The germline gives CDR1 SNHLY, CDR2 FYNNEI. The CDR3 spells CASRSTPGQGNTGELFF. For the CDR3, the DNA is TGTGCCAGCAGGTCTACCCCGGGACAGGGGAACACCGGGGAGCTGTTTTTT.

The rearrangement links TRBV13 to TRBJ1-1; tentatively, D is TRBD1 (5 bases). This CDR3 has 15 amino acids. The V gene's germline CDR1 is PRHDT and CDR2 FYEKMQ (reference sequence). V lost 5 bases and J lost 2, with 15 bases in between. CDR3 DNA sequence: TGTGCCAGCAGCCCAGGCGACAGAACTAACACTGAAGCTTTCTTT. As protein: CASSPGDRTNTEAFF.

This CDR3 reads CSARQGTGAFF. The CDR3 DNA reads TGCAGCGCACGACAGGGGACGGGAGCTTTCTTT. V and J are TRBV29-1 and TRBJ1-1; TRBD1 agrees at 8 bases. The CDR3 consists of 11 residues. Per the germline V gene, CDR1 is SQVTM and CDR2 is ANQGSEA. Trimming cost V 7 bases and J 10 bases; bases outside gene matches: 8. The complete variable domain, with remaining parts taken from reference TRBV29-1 and TRBJ1-1, reads SAVISQKPSRDICQRGTSLTIQCQVDSQVTMMFWYRQQPGQSLTLIATANQGSEATYESGFVIDKFPISRPNLTFSTLTVSNMSPEDSSIYLCSARQGTGAFFGQGTRLTVV.

The chain links TRBV10-3 to TRBJ2-6; D not certain. Germline-derived CDR1 and CDR2 are ENHRY and SYGVKD. This CDR3 comprises 15 residues. V gave up 3 bases and J gave up 0 bases, with 6 bases separating them. This CDR3 is CAISDLSSGANVLTF. The CDR3 nucleotides read TGTGCCATCAGTGATCTGAGCTCTGGGGCCAACGTCCTGACTTTC.

The chain carries TRBV7-9 and TRBJ2-1; weak D call: TRBD2 (6 bases). Trimming pared 4 bases from V and 6 bases from J, leaving 10 bases between. The CDR3 sequence is 13 residues long. Germline lookup yields CDR1 SEHNR and CDR2 FQNEAQ (reference sequence). The CDR3, as DNA: TGTGCCAGCAGCTCGGGACTCACCAATGAGCAGTTCTTC. This sequence encodes CASSSGLTNEQFF.

This rearrangement joins TRBV7-2 to TRBJ2-6, with D tentatively TRBD2 (6 bases). Trimming pared 2 bases from V and 1 base from J, leaving 12 bases between. CDR1 and CDR2 from the germline V gene are SGHTA and FQGNSA. The CDR3 contains 17 residues. DNA for the CDR3: TGTGCCAGCAGCTTACAGGGTGGGAGGTCTGGGGCCAACGTCCTGACTTTC. It yields the protein CASSLQGGRSGANVLTF.

V is TRBV7-2 and J is TRBJ1-6, with D unclear. The CDR3 has 13 amino acids. Between the trimmed V and J ends, which lost 8 bases and 8 bases, there was a span of 13 bases. CDR1 and CDR2 from the germline V gene are SGHTA and FQGNSA. The DNA of the CDR3 is TGTGCCAGCCTAGGTAACGGGGATTCACCCCTCCACTTT. Amino acids: CASLGNGDSPLHF.